Here is one TCR beta chain with its context. Its target is not known. An end of the junction differs from the germline gene, which may be a read error. The data were obtained in a study of cytomegalovirus exposure and HLA in healthy donors. Study-level background: Out of 150 million to 200 million T cells, an earlier analysis found about 100 million unique TCR beta sequences in total.

Study observations and caveats: As a later analysis showed, a missense DCLRE1C variant was linked to trimming of TCR beta V- and J-genes. Across donors, most TCRs were seen rarely, yet some public ones were widespread. Highly shared variants forming one cluster were likely a sequencing artifact.

This CDR3 comprises 16 residues. CDR1 and CDR2 (germline): SEHNR, FQNEAQ (reference sequence). The PCR employed 60 Vbeta primers together with 13 Jbeta primers. The method was immunoSEQ multiplex PCR; TCRdb's version includes in-frame clones alone and lacks a portion of them. This table has about 160,000 clones, under 90% appearing once. The chain employs TRBV7-9 and TRBJ2-1; 12 nucleotides agree with TRBD2. The clonotype originates from a man aged 18 to 29 in good health and CMV-seronegative. Sequencing was performed on PBMCs. CDR3 loop: CSSSPTSGSSRNEQFF. CDR3 nucleotide sequence: TGTTCCAGCAGCCCGACTAGCGGGAGCTCTAGGAATGAGCAGTTCTTC.